The clone carrying this TCR beta chain was picked up many times. The CDR3 loop spans 15 amino acids. The germline gives CDR1 LGHNA, CDR2 YNFKEQ. Trimming removed 0 bases from V and 4 bases from J, with 10 bases in between. TCRdb called the RT-PCR reads again in MiXCR, with one record for every CDR3 protein. Here the sample spans about 700,000 distinct CDR3 sequences, more than 13% being singletons. The sequence was obtained from a female donor in good health, serving as a healthy control. The specimen was memory CD4+ T cells from blood. This chain connects TRBV4-2 to TRBJ1-5; D may be TRBD1 (5 bases). The CDR3 nucleotides read TGTGCCAGCAGCCAAGATCAGGGCCTGAATCAGCCCCAGCATTTT. It translates to CASSQDQGLNQPQHF.